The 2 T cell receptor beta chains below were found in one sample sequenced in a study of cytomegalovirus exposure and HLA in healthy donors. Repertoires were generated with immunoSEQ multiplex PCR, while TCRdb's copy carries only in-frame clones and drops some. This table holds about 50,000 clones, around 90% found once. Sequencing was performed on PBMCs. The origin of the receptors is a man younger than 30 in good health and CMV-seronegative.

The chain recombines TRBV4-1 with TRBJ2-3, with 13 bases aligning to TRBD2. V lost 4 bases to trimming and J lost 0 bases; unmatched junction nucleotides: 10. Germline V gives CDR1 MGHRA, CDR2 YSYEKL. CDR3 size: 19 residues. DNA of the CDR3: TGCGCCAGCAGCCCACGACTAGCGGGAGGCTCGTATAGCACAGATACGCAGTATTTT. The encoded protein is CASSPRLAGGSYSTDTQYF.

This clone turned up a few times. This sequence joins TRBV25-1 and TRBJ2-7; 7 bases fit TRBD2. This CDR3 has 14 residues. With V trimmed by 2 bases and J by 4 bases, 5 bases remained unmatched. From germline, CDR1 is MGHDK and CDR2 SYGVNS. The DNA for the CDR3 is TGTGCCAGCAGTGAACTAGCGGAGAGTTACGAGCAGTACTTC. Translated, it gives CASSELAESYEQYF.